This passage covers 2 T cell receptor beta chains from one sample sequenced in a study of blood T cell repertoires in COVID-19. TCRdb keeps only in-frame clones here, not all; method: immunoSEQ multiplex PCR. Of hundreds of thousands of clones listed, 80% to 90% were seen once; the top ten hold 1% to 1.3%. Material for sequencing was PBMCs or T cells enriched from blood (not recorded which). The source is a man aged 30-40 years who had recovered from COVID-19.

CDR3 coding DNA: TGTGCCTTGTCGGACAGGGATAGCAATCAGCCCCAGCATTTT. This sequence encodes CALSDRDSNQPQHF. The V gene is TRBV21-1, the J gene TRBJ1-5; TRBD1, the table's D call, was not compared with the DNA. TRBV21-1 is described as a pseudogene. This CDR3 has 14 residues.

This clone was observed once. This chain links TRBV27 with TRBJ2-1, with TRBD2 identical over 7 bases. CDR1 and CDR2 from the germline V gene are MNHEY and SMNVEV (reference sequence). V gave up 6 bases and J gave up 4 bases; unmatched junction bases: 9. The CDR3 runs 15 residues. CDR3 nucleotides: TGTGCCAGCAGCTCTAGCGGAGACCCTTACAATGAGCAGTTCTTC. Its protein product is CASSSSGDPYNEQFF.